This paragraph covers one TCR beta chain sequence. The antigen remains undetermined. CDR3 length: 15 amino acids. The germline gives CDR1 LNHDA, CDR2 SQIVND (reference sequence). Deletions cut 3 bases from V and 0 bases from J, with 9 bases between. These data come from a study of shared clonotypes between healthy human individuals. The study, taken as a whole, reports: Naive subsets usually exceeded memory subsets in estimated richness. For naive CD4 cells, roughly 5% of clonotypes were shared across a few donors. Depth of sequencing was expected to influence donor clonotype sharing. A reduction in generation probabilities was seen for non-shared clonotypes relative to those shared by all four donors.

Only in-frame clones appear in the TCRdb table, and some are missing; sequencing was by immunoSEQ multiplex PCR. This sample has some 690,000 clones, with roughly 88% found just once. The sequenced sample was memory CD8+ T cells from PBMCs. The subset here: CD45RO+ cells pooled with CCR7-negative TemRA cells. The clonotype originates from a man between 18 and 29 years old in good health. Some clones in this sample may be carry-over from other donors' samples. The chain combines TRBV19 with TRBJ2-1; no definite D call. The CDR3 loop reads CASSIGAGSYNEQFF. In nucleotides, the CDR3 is TGTGCCAGTAGTATTGGTGCAGGCTCCTACAATGAGCAGTTCTTC.